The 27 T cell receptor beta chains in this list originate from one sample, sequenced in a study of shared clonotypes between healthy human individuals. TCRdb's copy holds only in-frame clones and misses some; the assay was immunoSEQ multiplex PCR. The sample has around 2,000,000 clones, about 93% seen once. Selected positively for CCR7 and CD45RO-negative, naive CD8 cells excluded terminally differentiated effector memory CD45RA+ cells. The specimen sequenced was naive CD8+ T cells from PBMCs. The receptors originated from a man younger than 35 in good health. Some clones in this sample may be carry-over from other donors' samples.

CDR3 sequence reads: CASSIGPLNTEAFF. Here the CDR3 DNA reads TGTGCCAGTAGTATAGGACCTTTGAACACTGAAGCTTTCTTT. The chain joins TRBV19 to TRBJ1-1; D not certain. The CDR3 runs to 14 residues. The germline gives CDR1 LNHDA, CDR2 SQIVND (reference sequence). Trimming removed 1 base at V and 0 bases at J, with 6 bases between.

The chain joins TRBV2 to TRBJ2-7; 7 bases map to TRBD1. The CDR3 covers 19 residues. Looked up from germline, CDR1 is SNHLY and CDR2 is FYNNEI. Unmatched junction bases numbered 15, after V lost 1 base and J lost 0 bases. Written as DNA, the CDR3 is TGTGCCAGCAGTGAAGAAGTAAGGGAGACAGGGTGGAGCTCCTACGAGCAGTACTTC. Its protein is CASSEEVRETGWSSYEQYF.

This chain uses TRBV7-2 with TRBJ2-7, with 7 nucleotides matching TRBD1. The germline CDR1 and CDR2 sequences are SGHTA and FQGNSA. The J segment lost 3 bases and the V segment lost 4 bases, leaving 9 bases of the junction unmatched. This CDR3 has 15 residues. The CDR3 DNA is TGTGCCAGCAGCTACCGAGACAGGGAAGGCTACGAGCAGTACTTC. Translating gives CASSYRDREGYEQYF.

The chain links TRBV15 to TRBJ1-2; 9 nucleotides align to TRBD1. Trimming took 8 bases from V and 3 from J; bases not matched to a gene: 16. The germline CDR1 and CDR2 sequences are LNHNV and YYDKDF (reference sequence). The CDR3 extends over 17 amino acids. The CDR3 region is CATRGLDRGGTYYGYTF. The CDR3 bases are TGTGCCACCCGGGGGTTGGACAGGGGTGGAACTTACTATGGCTACACCTTC.

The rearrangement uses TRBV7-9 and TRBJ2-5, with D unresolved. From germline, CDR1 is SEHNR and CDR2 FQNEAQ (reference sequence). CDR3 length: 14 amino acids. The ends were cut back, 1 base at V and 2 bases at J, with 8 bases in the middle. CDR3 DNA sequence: TGTGCCAGCAGCTTAGGCGGTTGGCAAGAGACCCAGTACTTC. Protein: CASSLGGWQETQYF.

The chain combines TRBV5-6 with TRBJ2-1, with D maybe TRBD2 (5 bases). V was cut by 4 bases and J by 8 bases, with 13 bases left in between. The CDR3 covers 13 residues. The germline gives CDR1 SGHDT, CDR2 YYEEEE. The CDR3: CASSETSIHEQFF. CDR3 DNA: TGTGCCAGCAGCGAAACTAGTATCCATGAGCAGTTCTTC.

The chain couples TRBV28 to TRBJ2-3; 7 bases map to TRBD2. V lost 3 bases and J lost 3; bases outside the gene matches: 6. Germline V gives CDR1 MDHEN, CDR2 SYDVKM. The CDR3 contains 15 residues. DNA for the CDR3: TGTGCCAGCAGTTTCCCCCGGGAGGCTACAGATACGCAGTATTTT. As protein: CASSFPREATDTQYF.

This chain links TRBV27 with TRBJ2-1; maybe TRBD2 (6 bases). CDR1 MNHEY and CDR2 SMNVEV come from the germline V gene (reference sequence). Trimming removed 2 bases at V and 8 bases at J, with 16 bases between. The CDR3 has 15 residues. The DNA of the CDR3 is TGTGCCAGCAGTTTAGGACTAACCCGCTCCGATGAGCAGTTCTTC. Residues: CASSLGLTRSDEQFF.

In DNA, the CDR3 is TGCGCCAGCAGCCGGGAGGCAACCCAACTAGGGAATGAGCAGTTCTTC. Translation: CASSREATQLGNEQFF. This chain connects TRBV5-1 to TRBJ2-1, with 7 positions matching TRBD2. The CDR3 loop spans 16 amino acids. The germline V gene encodes CDR1 SGHRS and CDR2 YFSETQ. V trimming: 4 bases; J trimming: 7 bases; junction bases outside the gene matches: 14. Drawing the rest from reference TRBV5-1 and TRBJ2-1, the complete variable domain is KAGVTQTPRYLIKTRGQQVTLSCSPISGHRSVSWYQQTPGQGLQFLFEYFSETQRNKGNFPGRFSGRQFSNSRSEMNVSTLELGDSALYLCASSREATQLGNEQFFGPGTRLTVL.

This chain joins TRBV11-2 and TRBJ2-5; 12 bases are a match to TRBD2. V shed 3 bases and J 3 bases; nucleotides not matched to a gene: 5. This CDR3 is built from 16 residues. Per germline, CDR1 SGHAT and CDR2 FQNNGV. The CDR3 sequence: CASSFIGLAGKETQYF. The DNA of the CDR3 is TGTGCCAGCAGCTTTATCGGACTAGCGGGAAAAGAGACCCAGTACTTC.

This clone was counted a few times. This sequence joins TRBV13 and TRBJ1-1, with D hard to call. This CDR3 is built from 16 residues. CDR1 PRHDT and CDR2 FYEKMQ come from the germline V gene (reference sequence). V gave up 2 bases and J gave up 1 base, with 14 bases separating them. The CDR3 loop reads CASSLSQRAGNTEAFF. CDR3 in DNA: TGTGCCAGCAGCTTAAGTCAACGGGCAGGGAACACTGAAGCTTTCTTT.

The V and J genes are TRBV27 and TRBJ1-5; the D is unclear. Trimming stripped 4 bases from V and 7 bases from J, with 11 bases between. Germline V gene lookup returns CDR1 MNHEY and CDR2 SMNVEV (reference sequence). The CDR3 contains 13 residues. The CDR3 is CASSSPLGQPQHF. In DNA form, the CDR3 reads TGTGCCAGCAGTTCCCCCCTGGGGCAGCCCCAGCATTTT.

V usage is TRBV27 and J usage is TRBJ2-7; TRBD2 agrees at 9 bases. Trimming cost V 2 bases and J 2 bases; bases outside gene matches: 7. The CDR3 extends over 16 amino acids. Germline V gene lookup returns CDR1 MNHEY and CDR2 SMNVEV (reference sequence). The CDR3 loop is CASSLMASGNPYEQYF. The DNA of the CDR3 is TGTGCCAGCAGTTTAATGGCTAGCGGGAACCCCTACGAGCAGTACTTC.

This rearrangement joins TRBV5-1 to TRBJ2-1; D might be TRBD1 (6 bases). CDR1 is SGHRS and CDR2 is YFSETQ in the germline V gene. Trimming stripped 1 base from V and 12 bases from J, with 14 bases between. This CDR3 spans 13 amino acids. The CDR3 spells CASSLSQVGGQFF. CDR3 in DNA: TGCGCCAGCAGCTTGTCGCAGGTAGGGGGGCAGTTCTTC.

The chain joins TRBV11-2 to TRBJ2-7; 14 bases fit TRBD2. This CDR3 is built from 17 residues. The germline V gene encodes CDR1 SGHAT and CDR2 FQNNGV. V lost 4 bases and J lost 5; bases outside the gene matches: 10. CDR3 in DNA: TGTGCCAGCAGCTACCGACTAGCGGGAGGGAGGAGCGACGAGCAGTACTTC. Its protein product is CASSYRLAGGRSDEQYF.

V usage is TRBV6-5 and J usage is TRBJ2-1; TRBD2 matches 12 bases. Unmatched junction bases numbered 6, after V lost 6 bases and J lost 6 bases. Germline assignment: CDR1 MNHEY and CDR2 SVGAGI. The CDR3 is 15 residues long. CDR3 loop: CASSLLTSGSNEQFF. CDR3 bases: TGTGCCAGCAGCCTGCTGACTAGCGGGAGCAATGAGCAGTTCTTC.

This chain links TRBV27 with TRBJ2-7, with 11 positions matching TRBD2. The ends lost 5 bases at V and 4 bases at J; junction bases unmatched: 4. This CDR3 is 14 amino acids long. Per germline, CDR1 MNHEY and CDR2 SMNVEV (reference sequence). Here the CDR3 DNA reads TGTGCCAGCAGTCCCTGGACTAGCGGGTACGAGCAGTACTTC. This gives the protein CASSPWTSGYEQYF.

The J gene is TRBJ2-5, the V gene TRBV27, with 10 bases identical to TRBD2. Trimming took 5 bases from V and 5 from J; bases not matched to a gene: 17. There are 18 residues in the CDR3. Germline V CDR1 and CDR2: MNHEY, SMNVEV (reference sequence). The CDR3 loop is CASSMLSSGGVQAETQYF. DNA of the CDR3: TGTGCCAGCAGTATGCTATCTAGCGGGGGTGTACAGGCGGAGACCCAGTACTTC.

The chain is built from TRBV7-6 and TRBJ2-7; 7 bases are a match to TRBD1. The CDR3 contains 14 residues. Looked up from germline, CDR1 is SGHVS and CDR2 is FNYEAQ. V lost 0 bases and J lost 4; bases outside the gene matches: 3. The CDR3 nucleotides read TGTGCCAGCAGCTTAGCCGGGACAGCATACGAGCAGTACTTC. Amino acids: CASSLAGTAYEQYF. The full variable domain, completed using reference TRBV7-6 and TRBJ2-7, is GAGVSQSPRYKVTKRGQDVALRCDPISGHVSLYWYRQALGQGPEFLTYFNYEAQQDKSGLPNDRFSAERPEGSISTLTIQRTEQRDSAMYRCASSLAGTAYEQYFGPGTRLTVT.

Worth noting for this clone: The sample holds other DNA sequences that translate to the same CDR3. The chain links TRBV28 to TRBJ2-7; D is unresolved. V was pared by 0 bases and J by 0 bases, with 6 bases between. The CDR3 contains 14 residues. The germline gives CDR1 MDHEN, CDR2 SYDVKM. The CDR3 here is CASSLWGSSYEQYF. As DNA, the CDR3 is TGTGCCAGCAGTTTATGGGGTAGCTCCTACGAGCAGTACTTC.

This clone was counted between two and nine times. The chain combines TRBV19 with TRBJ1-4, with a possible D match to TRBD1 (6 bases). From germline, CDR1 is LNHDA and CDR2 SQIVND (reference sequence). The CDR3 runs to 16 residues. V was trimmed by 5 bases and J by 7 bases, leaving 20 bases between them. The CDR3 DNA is TGTGCCAGTAGTGTCAGGGGACTGCCGGCCGGTGAAAAACTGTTTTTT. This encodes CASSVRGLPAGEKLFF.

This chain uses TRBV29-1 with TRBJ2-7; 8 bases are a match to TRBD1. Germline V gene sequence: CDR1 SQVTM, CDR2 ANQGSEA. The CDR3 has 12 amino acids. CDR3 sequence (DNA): TGCAGTGGACAGGGACAAGCCTACGAGCAGTACTTC. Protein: CSGQGQAYEQYF.

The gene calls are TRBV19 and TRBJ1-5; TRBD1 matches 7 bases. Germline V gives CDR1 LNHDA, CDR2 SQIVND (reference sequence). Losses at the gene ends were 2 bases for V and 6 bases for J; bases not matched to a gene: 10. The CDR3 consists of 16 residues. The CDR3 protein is CASSIPQGRGGQPQHF. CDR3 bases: TGTGCCAGTAGTATACCACAGGGGAGGGGGGGTCAGCCCCAGCATTTT. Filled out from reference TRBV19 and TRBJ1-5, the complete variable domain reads DGGITQSPKYLFRKEGQNVTLSCEQNLNHDAMYWYRQDPGQGLRLIYYSQIVNDFQKGDIAEGYSVSREKKESFPLTVTSAQKNPTAFYLCASSIPQGRGGQPQHFGDGTRLSIL.

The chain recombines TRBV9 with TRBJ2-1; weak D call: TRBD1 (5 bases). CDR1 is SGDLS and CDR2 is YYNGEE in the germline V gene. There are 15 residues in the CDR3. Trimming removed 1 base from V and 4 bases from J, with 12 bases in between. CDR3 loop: CASSVSGKGYNEQFF. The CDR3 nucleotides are TGTGCCAGCAGCGTATCAGGGAAGGGTTACAATGAGCAGTTCTTC.

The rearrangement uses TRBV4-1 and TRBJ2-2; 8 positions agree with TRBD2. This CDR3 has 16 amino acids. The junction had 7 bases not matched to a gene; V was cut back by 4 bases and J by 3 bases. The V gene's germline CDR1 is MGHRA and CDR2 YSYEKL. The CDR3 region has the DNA TGCGCCAGCAGCCCCTGGACTAGCAGCTACACCGGGGAGCTGTTTTTT. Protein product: CASSPWTSSYTGELFF.

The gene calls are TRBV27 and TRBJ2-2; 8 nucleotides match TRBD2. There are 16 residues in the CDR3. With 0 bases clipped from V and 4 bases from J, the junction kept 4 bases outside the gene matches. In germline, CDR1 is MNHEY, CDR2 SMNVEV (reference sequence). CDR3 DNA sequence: TGTGCCAGCAGTTTATCAGCGGGAGCCGCCACCGGGGAGCTGTTTTTT. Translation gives CASSLSAGAATGELFF.

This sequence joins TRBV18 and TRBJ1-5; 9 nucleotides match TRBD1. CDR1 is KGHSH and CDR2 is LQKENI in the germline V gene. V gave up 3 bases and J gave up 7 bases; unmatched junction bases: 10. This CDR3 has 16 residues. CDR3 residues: CASSPDYDRGRQPQHF. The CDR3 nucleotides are TGTGCCAGCTCACCCGATTACGACAGGGGGAGGCAGCCCCAGCATTTT.